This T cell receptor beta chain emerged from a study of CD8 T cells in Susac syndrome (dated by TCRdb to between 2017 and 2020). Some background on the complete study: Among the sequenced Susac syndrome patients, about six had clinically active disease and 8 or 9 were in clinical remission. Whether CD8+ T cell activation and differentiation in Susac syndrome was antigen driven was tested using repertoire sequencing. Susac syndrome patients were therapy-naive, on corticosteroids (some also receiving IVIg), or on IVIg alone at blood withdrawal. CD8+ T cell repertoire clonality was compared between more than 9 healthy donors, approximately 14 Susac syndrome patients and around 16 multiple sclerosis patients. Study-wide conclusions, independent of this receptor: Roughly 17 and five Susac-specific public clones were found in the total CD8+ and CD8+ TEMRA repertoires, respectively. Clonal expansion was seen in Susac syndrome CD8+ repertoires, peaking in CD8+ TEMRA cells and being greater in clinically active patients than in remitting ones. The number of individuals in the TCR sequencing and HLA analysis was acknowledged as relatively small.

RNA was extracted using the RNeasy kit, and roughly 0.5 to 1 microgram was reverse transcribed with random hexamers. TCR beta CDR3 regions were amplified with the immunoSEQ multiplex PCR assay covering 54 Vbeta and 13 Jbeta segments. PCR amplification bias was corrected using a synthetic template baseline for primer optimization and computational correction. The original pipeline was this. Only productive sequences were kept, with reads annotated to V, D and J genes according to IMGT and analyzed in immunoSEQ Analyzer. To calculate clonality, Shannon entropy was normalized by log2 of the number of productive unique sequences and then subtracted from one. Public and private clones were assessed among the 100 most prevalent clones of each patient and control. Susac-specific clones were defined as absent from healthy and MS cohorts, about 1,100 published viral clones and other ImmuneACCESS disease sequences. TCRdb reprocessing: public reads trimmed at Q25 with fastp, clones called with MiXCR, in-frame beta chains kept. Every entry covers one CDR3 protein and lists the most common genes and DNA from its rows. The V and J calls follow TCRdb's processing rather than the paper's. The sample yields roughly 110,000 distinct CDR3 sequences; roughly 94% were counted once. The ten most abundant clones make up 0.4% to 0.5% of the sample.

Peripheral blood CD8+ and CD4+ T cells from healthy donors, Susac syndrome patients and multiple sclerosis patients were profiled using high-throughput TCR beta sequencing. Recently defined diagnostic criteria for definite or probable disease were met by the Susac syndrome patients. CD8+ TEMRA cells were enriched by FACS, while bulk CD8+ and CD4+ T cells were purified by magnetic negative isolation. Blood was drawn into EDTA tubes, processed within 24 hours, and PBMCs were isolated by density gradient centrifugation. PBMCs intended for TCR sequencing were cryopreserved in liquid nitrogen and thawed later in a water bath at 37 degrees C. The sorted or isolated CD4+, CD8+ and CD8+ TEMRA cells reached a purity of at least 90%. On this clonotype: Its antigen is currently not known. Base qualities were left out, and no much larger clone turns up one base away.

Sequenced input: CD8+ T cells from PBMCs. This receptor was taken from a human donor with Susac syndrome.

The CDR3 amino acid sequence is: CASSQGMGGQPQHF. The nucleotides are TGCGCCAGCAGCCAAGGGATGGGGGGTCAGCCCCAGCATTTT. The chain couples TRBV4-1 to TRBJ1-5, and perhaps TRBD1 as D gene, on 5 matching bases. V loses 1 base of germline sequence and J loses 6 bases, and the interval between the two ends is 10 bases. The germline V gene gives CDR1 as MGHRA and CDR2 as YSYEKL. The CDR3 runs 14 residues from the cysteine to the phenylalanine. CDR3 DNA is the only sequence kept; it has 42 bases, read in frame from the first base.